The entry below describes one T cell receptor (beta chain). Antigen unknown. These data belong to a study of blood T cells in healthy people across ages. CDR3 size: 14 residues. J lost 6 bases, V lost 3 bases, and 5 bases had no gene match. Germline loops: CDR1 DFQATT, CDR2 SNEGSKA (reference sequence). General study findings and limits: Across samples, TCR beta diversity tracked strongly with naive T cell percentage. CMV status of donors was not determined, possibly confounding expanded clonotype changes.

With a J-beta primer mix and a sample-barcoded 5' primer, a second PCR ran about 7 to 11 cycles. Researchers report that a template-switch adaptor with 12 random nucleotides tagged each cDNA molecule. TCRdb passed the 5' RACE reads through MiXCR, listing each CDR3 protein once. Of 850,000 to 1,000,000 distinct CDR3 sequences in the sample, around 46% were seen once. Sequencing input: blood. The source is a man younger than 45 in good health. The chain has TRBV20-1 and TRBJ1-6; 7 positions match TRBD1. The CDR3 here is CSARTGLTNSPLHF. The DNA of the CDR3 is TGCAGTGCTAGGACAGGGCTTACTAATTCACCCCTCCACTTT.